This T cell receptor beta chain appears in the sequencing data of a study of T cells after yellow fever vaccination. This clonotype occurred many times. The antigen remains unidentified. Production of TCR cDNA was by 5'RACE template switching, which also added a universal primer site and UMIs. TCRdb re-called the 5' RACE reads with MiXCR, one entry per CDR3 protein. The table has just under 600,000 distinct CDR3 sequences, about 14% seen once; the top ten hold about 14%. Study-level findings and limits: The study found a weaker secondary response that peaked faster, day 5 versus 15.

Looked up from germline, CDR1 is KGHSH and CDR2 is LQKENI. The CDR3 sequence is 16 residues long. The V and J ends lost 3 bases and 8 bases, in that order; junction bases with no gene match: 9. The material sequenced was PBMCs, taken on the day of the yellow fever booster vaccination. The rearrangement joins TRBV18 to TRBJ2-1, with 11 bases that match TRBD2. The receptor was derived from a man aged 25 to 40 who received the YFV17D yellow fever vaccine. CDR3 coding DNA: TGTGCCAGCTCACCGGTACTAGCGGGAGATGGAGATGAGCAGTTCTTC. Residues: CASSPVLAGDGDEQFF. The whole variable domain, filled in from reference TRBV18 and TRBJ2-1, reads NAGVMQNPRHLVRRRGQEARLRCSPMKGHSHVYWYRQLPEEGLKFMVYLQKENIIDESGMPKERFSAEFPKEGPSILRIQQVVRGDSAAYFCASSPVLAGDGDEQFFGPGTRLTVL.